This T cell receptor (beta chain) comes out of a study of blood T cell repertoires in COVID-19. Overall study: Acute and convalescent COVID-19 samples came from the United States, Italy and Spain.

V gave up 6 bases and J gave up 3 bases, with 15 bases separating them. CDR3 length: 14 amino acids. From germline, CDR1 is MNHEY and CDR2 SMNVEV (reference sequence). Authors' processing steps: Counts of nucleated cells, estimated from reference gene primer amplification, were obtained. Repertoires were generated with immunoSEQ multiplex PCR, while TCRdb's copy carries only in-frame clones and drops some. The V and J calls and clone size come from that table; D and trimming were worked out from the DNA. Of fewer than 70,000 clones listed, approximately 85% are singletons. This chain connects TRBV27 to TRBJ2-7, with D perhaps TRBD2 (6 bases). The TCR sequence derives from a man in his fifties with acute or convalescent COVID-19. Material: peripheral blood. The CDR3 bases are TGTGCCAGCAGCCTCCAGGGACTCTACTACGAGCAGTACTTC. This gives the protein CASSLQGLYYEQYF.